Following are 32 T cell receptor beta chains from one sample sequenced in a study of T cell repertoires in ileal Crohn's disease. The method was immunoSEQ multiplex PCR; TCRdb's version includes in-frame clones alone and lacks a portion of them. The sample lists some 28,000 clones, around 77% occurring once. Sequenced input: ileal tissue. The receptors shown here come from an adult with Crohn's disease.

The V and J genes are TRBV4-2 and TRBJ2-7, with TRBD2 matching 8 bases. After removal of 1 base from V and 3 bases from J, the junction contained 17 bases not matched to a gene. Germline V lookup: CDR1 LGHNA, CDR2 YNFKEQ. There are 19 residues in the CDR3. The CDR3 protein is CASSQVLMREALYYYEQYF. In nucleotides, the CDR3 is TGTGCCAGCAGCCAAGTGCTTATGCGGGAGGCCCTATATTACTACGAGCAGTACTTC.

The chain joins TRBV9 to TRBJ2-2; D call uncertain. V was clipped by 0 bases and J by 8 bases, with 20 bases between them. Per germline, CDR1 SGDLS and CDR2 YYNGEE. This CDR3 region has 17 residues. The chain's CDR3 is CASSVGDPFIYGGELFF. The CDR3 bases are TGTGCCAGCAGCGTAGGAGACCCTTTCATTTACGGGGGGGAGCTGTTTTTT.

The chain combines TRBV5-1 with TRBJ2-3; 9 nucleotides line up with TRBD2. The V segment lost 4 bases and the J segment 3 bases; nucleotides outside the gene matches: 3. From germline, CDR1 is SGHRS and CDR2 YFSETQ. The CDR3 covers 14 residues. The CDR3 DNA is TGCGCCAGCAGCCTAGCGGGGTATACAGATACGCAGTATTTT. Its translation: CASSLAGYTDTQYF.

The V and J genes are TRBV11-3 and TRBJ2-2, with D tentatively TRBD2 (5 bases). Germline V gene sequence: CDR1 SGHNT, CDR2 YENEEA. V lost 6 bases and J lost 4, with 12 bases in between. This CDR3 is 14 amino acids long. DNA of the CDR3: TGTGCCAGCAGTTTTACCCGGGGCACCGGGGAGCTGTTTTTT. Translating gives CASSFTRGTGELFF.

The genes are TRBV7-2 and TRBJ2-7, with 7 bases matching TRBD1. This CDR3 comprises 13 residues. The V gene's germline CDR1 is SGHTA and CDR2 FQGNSA. Trimming took 5 bases from V and 1 from J; bases not matched to a gene: 2. CDR3: CASSGQASYEQYF. CDR3 coding DNA: TGTGCCAGCAGCGGACAGGCGTCCTACGAGCAGTACTTC.

This sequence joins TRBV7-8 and TRBJ2-5; 9 bases agree with TRBD2. V shed 1 base, J shed 5 bases, and the junction held 8 bases outside the gene matches. The CDR3 extends over 16 amino acids. CDR1 and CDR2 from the germline V gene are SGHVS and FQNEAQ. The CDR3 spells CASSLGGLAGKETQYF. CDR3 in DNA: TGTGCCAGCAGCTTAGGTGGTCTAGCGGGGAAGGAGACCCAGTACTTC.

The chain uses TRBV27 and TRBJ2-2; tentatively, D is TRBD1 (5 bases). Germline V gene sequence: CDR1 MNHEY, CDR2 SMNVEV (reference sequence). V was clipped by 0 bases and J by 4 bases, with 9 bases between them. The CDR3 runs to 15 residues. The CDR3 here is CASSLSFRATGELFF. DNA for the CDR3: TGTGCCAGCAGTTTATCCTTCAGGGCCACCGGGGAGCTGTTTTTT.

V usage is TRBV11-2 and J usage is TRBJ2-7; possible D gene TRBD1, 6 bases. Looked up from germline, CDR1 is SGHAT and CDR2 is FQNNGV. This CDR3 is 14 amino acids long. V dropped 5 bases and J dropped 6 bases, with 17 bases sitting between them. Here the CDR3 reads CASSRQVPPGEQYF. The CDR3 nucleotides read TGTGCCAGCAGCAGACAGGTCCCGCCAGGCGAGCAGTACTTC.

This clone turned up a few times. The rearrangement joins TRBV5-4 to TRBJ1-2, with 7 bases aligning to TRBD1. The germline gives CDR1 SGHNT, CDR2 YYREEE (reference sequence). Trimming took 0 bases from V and 7 from J; bases not matched to a gene: 9. The CDR3 has 15 amino acids. CDR3 sequence (DNA): TGTGCCAGCAGCTTGGAGGTAGGGGGCGTGAGTGGCTACACCTTC. Its protein product is CASSLEVGGVSGYTF.

The DNA for the CDR3 is TGTGCCAGCAGCAAGCAGGGAACATCCTACGAGCAGTACTTC. This codes for CASSKQGTSYEQYF. The V call is TRBV7-2, the J call TRBJ2-7, with D perhaps matching TRBD1 (5 bases). Germline V CDR1 and CDR2: SGHTA, FQGNSA. The CDR3 is 14 amino acids. V lost 5 bases to trimming and J lost 1 base, with 12 bases between them. The variable domain in full, with the rest retrieved from reference TRBV7-2 and TRBJ2-7, is GAGVSQSPSNKVTEKGKDVELRCDPISGHTALYWYRQSLGQGLEFLIYFQGNSAPDKSGLPSDRFSAERTGGSVSTLTIQRTQQEDSAVYLCASSKQGTSYEQYFGPGTRLTVT.

This clone was seen more than once but under ten times. V is TRBV9 and J is TRBJ2-1; D remains ambiguous. CDR3 length: 13 residues. V dropped 2 bases and J dropped 5 bases, with 8 bases sitting between them. Germline loops: CDR1 SGDLS, CDR2 YYNGEE. Here the CDR3 reads CASSVRRDNEQFF. CDR3 in DNA: TGTGCCAGCAGCGTTAGGAGAGACAATGAGCAGTTCTTC.

This rearrangement joins TRBV6-5 to TRBJ2-2, with D possibly being TRBD2 (5 bases). The CDR3 loop spans 13 amino acids. V was pared by 2 bases and J by 7 bases, with 8 bases between. Germline V CDR1 and CDR2: MNHEY, SVGAGI. CDR3 DNA: TGTGCCAGCAGTTACATGCGGGTCGGGGAGCTGTTTTTT. Amino acids: CASSYMRVGELFF.

The V and J genes are TRBV7-2 and TRBJ2-2; D possibly corresponds to TRBD2 (6 bases). Germline V gene lookup returns CDR1 SGHTA and CDR2 FQGNSA. Trimming shortened V by 8 bases and J by 4 bases, and 11 bases separated the two germline ends. This CDR3 is built from 13 residues. The CDR3 DNA sequence: TGTGCCAGCGCCCTAGCGTTCACCGGGGAGCTGTTTTTT. Residues: CASALAFTGELFF.

The V and J genes are TRBV27 and TRBJ2-5; 7 nucleotides line up with TRBD1. The end of the DNA fits TRBJ2-7 better, so the J call may be wrong. Looked up from germline, CDR1 is MNHEY and CDR2 is SMNVEV (reference sequence). The CDR3 is 15 amino acids. CDR3 amino acids: CASSLLGQAPSEQYF. The CDR3 nucleotides are TGTGCCAGCAGTTTATTAGGACAGGCGCCCTCCGAGCAGTACTTC.

The genes are TRBV6-5 and TRBJ1-2; TRBD1 agrees at 7 bases. From germline, CDR1 is MNHEY and CDR2 SVGAGI. This CDR3 has 13 residues. Unmatched junction bases numbered 8, after V lost 6 bases and J lost 7 bases. The CDR3 region is CASRTGTVFGYTF. The CDR3 DNA follows: TGTGCCAGCAGGACCGGGACAGTTTTTGGCTACACCTTC.

The chain links TRBV5-6 to TRBJ1-3; D gene ambiguous. The CDR3 contains 12 residues. The V end lost 0 bases, the J end lost 4 bases, and 2 bases lay between the germline ends. Germline CDR1 reads SGHDT; CDR2 reads YYEEEE. This CDR3 reads CASSLAGNTIYF. The CDR3 coding sequence is TGTGCCAGCAGCTTGGCGGGAAACACCATATATTTT.

This chain connects TRBV19 to TRBJ1-5, with D unclear. With 3 bases removed from V and 3 bases from J, the gap between germline ends came to 3 bases. Looked up from germline, CDR1 is LNHDA and CDR2 is SQIVND (reference sequence). This CDR3 spans 12 amino acids. CDR3 protein: CASSMANQPQHF. Written as DNA, the CDR3 is TGTGCCAGTAGTATGGCCAATCAGCCCCAGCATTTT.

The gene calls are TRBV6-5 and TRBJ1-6, with TRBD1 matching over 7 bases. From germline, CDR1 is MNHEY and CDR2 SVGAGI. Trimming cost V 5 bases and J 19 bases; bases outside gene matches: 20. CDR3 length: 15 residues. DNA for the CDR3: TGTGCCAGCAGTCCACTAATTATGACAGGGATTCCTCCACACTTT. Translating gives CASSPLIMTGIPPHF.

In DNA form, the CDR3 reads TGTGCCAGCAGCCTCCCTTTAGCGGGGGAGGATGAGCAGTTCTTC. This encodes CASSLPLAGEDEQFF. V is TRBV7-9 and J is TRBJ2-1; 9 bases match TRBD2. V trimming: 5 bases; J trimming: 8 bases; junction bases outside the gene matches: 10. The CDR3 runs to 15 residues. Germline lookup yields CDR1 SEHNR and CDR2 FQNEAQ (reference sequence).

J is TRBJ1-1 and V is TRBV30; 7 bases are shared with TRBD1. V lost 1 base and J lost 4; bases outside the gene matches: 6. Germline V CDR1 and CDR2: GTSNPN, SVGIG (reference sequence). The CDR3 runs to 14 residues. The CDR3 sequence: CAWSAGTAFTEAFF. The CDR3 DNA is TGTGCCTGGAGTGCTGGGACAGCTTTCACTGAAGCTTTCTTT.

The chain joins TRBV11-2 to TRBJ2-7; 9 bases agree with TRBD1. This CDR3 spans 15 amino acids. Germline lookup yields CDR1 SGHAT and CDR2 FQNNGV. V lost 2 bases, J lost 2 bases, and 4 bases stayed unmatched. Here the CDR3 reads CASSLRGTGTYEQYF. CDR3 DNA sequence: TGTGCCAGCAGCTTAAGGGGGACAGGGACCTACGAGCAGTACTTC.

The rearrangement joins TRBV7-3 to TRBJ1-2; TRBD1 agrees at 7 bases. The CDR3 consists of 15 residues. Per the germline V gene, CDR1 is SGHTA and CDR2 is FQGTGA. Trimming cost V 5 bases and J 4 bases; bases outside gene matches: 10. The CDR3 is CASSPDRVRVYGYTF. The CDR3 DNA is TGTGCCAGCAGCCCAGACAGGGTGCGGGTCTATGGCTACACCTTC.

This chain uses TRBV27 with TRBJ2-3; tentative D call: TRBD1 (5 bases). The germline V gene encodes CDR1 MNHEY and CDR2 SMNVEV (reference sequence). Trimming took 1 base from V and 2 from J, leaving 13 bases between them. The CDR3 has 16 residues. The CDR3: CASSLLSGAATDTQYF. The CDR3 region has the DNA TGTGCCAGCAGTTTATTATCTGGGGCTGCCACAGATACGCAGTATTTT.

This clone was counted once. This chain connects TRBV14 to TRBJ2-2; 9 positions match TRBD2. The trim removed 6 bases at V and 4 bases at J, leaving 6 bases unmatched. The CDR3 has 15 amino acids. CDR1 and CDR2 from the germline V gene are SGHDN and FVKESK. The CDR3 region is CASRVAGAGTGELFF. The CDR3 DNA reads TGTGCCAGCAGGGTAGCGGGGGCAGGCACCGGGGAGCTGTTTTTT.

The chain employs TRBV6-5 and TRBJ1-2; D uncertain. The CDR3 is made up of 13 amino acids. CDR1 is MNHEY, CDR2 SVGAGI, per germline. V lost 5 bases and J lost 4, with 11 bases in between. The CDR3 region has the DNA TGTGCCAGCAGTGATGCGGGCAGCTATGGCTACACCTTC. As protein: CASSDAGSYGYTF.

In this sample, this clone turned up a few times. The rearrangement links TRBV15 to TRBJ2-7, with a possible D match to TRBD1 (5 bases). This CDR3 comprises 14 residues. Germline-derived CDR1 and CDR2 are LNHNV and YYDKDF (reference sequence). V gave up 3 bases and J gave up 0 bases, with 9 bases separating them. CDR3 sequence: CATSSDRVSYEQYF. Here the CDR3 DNA reads TGTGCCACCAGCAGCGACAGAGTCTCCTACGAGCAGTACTTC.

The J gene is TRBJ1-5, the V gene TRBV19, with 8 bases identical to TRBD1. V dropped 7 bases and J dropped 1; count of bases not matched to a gene: 6. Germline V CDR1 and CDR2: LNHDA, SQIVND (reference sequence). There are 15 residues in the CDR3. CDR3 loop: CASKLDRASNQPQHF. For the CDR3, the DNA is TGTGCCAGTAAGCTGGACAGGGCCAGCAATCAGCCCCAGCATTTT. The whole variable domain, filled in from reference TRBV19 and TRBJ1-5, reads DGGITQSPKYLFRKEGQNVTLSCEQNLNHDAMYWYRQDPGQGLRLIYYSQIVNDFQKGDIAEGYSVSREKKESFPLTVTSAQKNPTAFYLCASKLDRASNQPQHFGDGTRLSIL.

On this clone: The sample holds other DNA sequences that translate to the same CDR3. The V gene is TRBV5-1, the J gene TRBJ2-1, with TRBD1 matching 8 bases. Germline-derived CDR1 and CDR2 are SGHRS and YFSETQ. V shed 0 bases and J 3 bases; nucleotides not matched to a gene: 2. CDR3 length: 15 residues. CDR3 sequence reads: CASSLEGTGYNEQFF. The DNA for the CDR3 is TGCGCCAGCAGCTTGGAAGGGACAGGCTACAATGAGCAGTTCTTC.

This rearrangement joins TRBV4-1 to TRBJ1-3; D unclear. V was cut by 1 base and J by 2 bases, with 12 bases left in between. The CDR3 sequence is 16 residues long. Germline V lookup: CDR1 MGHRA, CDR2 YSYEKL. The CDR3 coding sequence is TGCGCCAGCAGCCAAGGGGCACTGCTGACTGGAAACACCATATATTTT. Its protein is CASSQGALLTGNTIYF.

The chain carries TRBV5-4 and TRBJ1-4; 9 nucleotides line up with TRBD1. Per germline, CDR1 SGHNT and CDR2 YYREEE (reference sequence). With 3 bases clipped from V and 7 bases from J, the junction kept 4 bases outside the gene matches. This CDR3 spans 14 amino acids. DNA of the CDR3: TGTGCCAGCAGCTCACAGGGGGCGGGTGAAAAACTGTTTTTT. Its protein is CASSSQGAGEKLFF.

The V call is TRBV19, the J call TRBJ1-5; 9 bases fit TRBD1. Germline loops: CDR1 LNHDA, CDR2 SQIVND (reference sequence). The CDR3 is 16 amino acids. The trim removed 5 bases at V and 6 bases at J, leaving 11 bases unmatched. CDR3 residues: CASSPITGGDFQPQHF. The CDR3 coding sequence is TGTGCCAGTAGTCCCATTACAGGGGGCGATTTTCAGCCCCAGCATTTT.

CDR3 nucleotide sequence: TGTGCCAGCAGTACAGGGGGAATCTATGGCTACACCTTC. This codes for CASSTGGIYGYTF. This chain uses TRBV2 with TRBJ1-2; TRBD1 matches 8 bases. V dropped 5 bases and J dropped 4; count of bases not matched to a gene: 3. Germline V gene data show CDR1 as SNHLY and CDR2 as FYNNEI. This CDR3 is 13 amino acids long.